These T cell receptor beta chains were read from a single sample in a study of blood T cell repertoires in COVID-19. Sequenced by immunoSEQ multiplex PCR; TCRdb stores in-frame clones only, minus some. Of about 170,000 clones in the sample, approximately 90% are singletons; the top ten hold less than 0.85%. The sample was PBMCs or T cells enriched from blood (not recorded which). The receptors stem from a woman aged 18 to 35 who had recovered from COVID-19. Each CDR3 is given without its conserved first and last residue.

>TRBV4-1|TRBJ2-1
ASSQGPGEGSKF
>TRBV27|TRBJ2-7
ASSPIGLAGMGYEQY
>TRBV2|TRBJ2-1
ASSEANPGTGSEQF
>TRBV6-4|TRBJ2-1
ASTGGEQF
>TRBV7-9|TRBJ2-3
ASSFPDTSGKPQY
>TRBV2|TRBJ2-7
ASSKDIYEQY
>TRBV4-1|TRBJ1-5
ASSQFPVGHPFSNQPQH
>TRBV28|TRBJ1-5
ASSSTQPQH
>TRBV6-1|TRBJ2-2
ASSELAGGPNGELF
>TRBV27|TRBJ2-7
ASSLGDSSYEQY
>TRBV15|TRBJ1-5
ATSSQVVNQPQH
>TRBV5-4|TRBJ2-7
ASSPGQGRYEQY
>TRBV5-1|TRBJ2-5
ASRLTGGEETQY
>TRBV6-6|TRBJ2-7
ASSYTTTGGEQY
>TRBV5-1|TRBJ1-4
ASSRTGTSNEKLF
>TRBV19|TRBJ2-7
ASSAPEATYEQY
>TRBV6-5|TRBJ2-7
ASSYRGSYEQY
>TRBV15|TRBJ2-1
ATRPGTSEPYNEQF
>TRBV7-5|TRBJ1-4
ARSLLAGRREEEKLF
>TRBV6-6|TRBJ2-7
ASKPRGLLSYEQY
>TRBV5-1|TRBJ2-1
ASSRLAGVWNEQF
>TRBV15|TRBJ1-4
ATSSLRGANEKLF
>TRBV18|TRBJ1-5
ASSPSLSLEGGQPQH
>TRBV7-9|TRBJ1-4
ASSRVGQGAFNEKLF
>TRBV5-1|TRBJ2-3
ASSLNVGTGGGDTQY
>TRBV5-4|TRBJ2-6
ASSSRGRWGANVLT
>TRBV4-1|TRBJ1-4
ASSLDRGRATNEKLF
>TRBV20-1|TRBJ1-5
SASPPDFDQPQH
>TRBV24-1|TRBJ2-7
ATSDAAEGEQY
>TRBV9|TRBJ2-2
ASSVRLAGDAGELF
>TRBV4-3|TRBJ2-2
ASSQDGGGTTGELF
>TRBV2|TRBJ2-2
ASRLWDFGDPNTGELF
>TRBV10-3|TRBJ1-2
AIHGTDANGYT
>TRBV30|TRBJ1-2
AWSLRGGYT
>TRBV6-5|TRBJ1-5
ASTTGGGGQPQH
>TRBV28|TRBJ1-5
ASSFLSVDYSNQPQH
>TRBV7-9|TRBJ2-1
ASSFRTGSYNEQF
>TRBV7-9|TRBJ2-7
ASSLYEQY
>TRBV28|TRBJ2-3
ASKGAATDTQY
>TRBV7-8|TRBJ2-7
ASSLGALSYEQY
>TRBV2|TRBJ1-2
ASIQRNYGYT
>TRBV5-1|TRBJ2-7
ASSLGGEAYEQY
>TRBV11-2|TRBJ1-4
ASRYPGVNEKLF
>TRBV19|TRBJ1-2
ASIAGNYGYT
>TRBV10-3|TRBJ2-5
AIRGLAGGFETQY
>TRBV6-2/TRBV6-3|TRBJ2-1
ASSIPSVKGRASRTYNEQF
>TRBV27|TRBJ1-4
ASSARQGQNEKLF
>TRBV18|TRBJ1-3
ASSLLQGAGNTIY
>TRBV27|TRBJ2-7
ASSFGRRTYEQY
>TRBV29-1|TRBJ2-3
SVVISTDTQY
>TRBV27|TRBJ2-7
ASSSSYEQY
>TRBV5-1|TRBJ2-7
ASSLEQVPYEQY
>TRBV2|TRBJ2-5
ASSRLAGEGLETQY
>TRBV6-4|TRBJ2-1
ASSGQNRGDNEQF
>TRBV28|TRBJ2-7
ASSFQNYEQY
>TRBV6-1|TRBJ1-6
ASSEAWVTGNSPLH
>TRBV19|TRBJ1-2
ASWTGSLVYGYT
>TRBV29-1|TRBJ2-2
SVGGSGVQNTGELF
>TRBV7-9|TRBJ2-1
ASSSTSGSPNEQF